Presented here are 8 T cell receptor beta chains from one specimen sequenced in a study of Tregs in tolerant kidney transplant recipients. Produced via immunoSEQ multiplex PCR; TCRdb's table is partial and in-frame only. The table records 35,000 to 55,000 clones, roughly nine tenths of them present only once. Sequenced: Tregs from blood. The receptors shown here come from a human donor in good health.

The chain has TRBV11-2 and TRBJ1-6; D possibly corresponds to TRBD1 (6 bases). The CDR3 is 14 amino acids. Trimming shortened V by 4 bases and J by 8 bases, and 12 bases separated the two germline ends. Germline lookup yields CDR1 SGHAT and CDR2 FQNNGV. The DNA for the CDR3 is TGTGCCAGCAGCTCTAGGGGGTTTTATTCACCCCTCCACTTT. Amino acid sequence: CASSSRGFYSPLHF. The full variable domain, its missing parts supplied by reference TRBV11-2 and TRBJ1-6, is EAGVAQSPRYKIIEKRQSVAFWCNPISGHATLYWYQQILGQGPKLLIQFQNNGVVDDSQLPKDRFSAERLKGVDSTLKIQPAKLEDSAVYLCASSSRGFYSPLHFGNGTRLTVT.

The chain links TRBV5-1 to TRBJ1-1, with TRBD1 as a possible D gene (6 bases). V lost 2 bases, J lost 4 bases, and 12 bases lay in between. Per the germline V gene, CDR1 is SGHRS and CDR2 is YFSETQ. This CDR3 comprises 14 residues. The CDR3 spells CASSFAGAGTEAFF. The CDR3 DNA sequence: TGCGCCAGCAGCTTCGCAGGGGCCGGCACTGAAGCTTTCTTT.

As DNA, the CDR3 is TGTGCCAGCAGCTTGTGGCCCGGGGATTACGAGCAGTACTTC. Amino acids: CASSLWPGDYEQYF. The chain employs TRBV5-5 and TRBJ2-7; D perhaps matches TRBD2 (5 bases). The V and J ends lost 1 base and 4 bases respectively, with 12 bases between them. The V gene's germline CDR1 is SGHKS and CDR2 YYEKEE (reference sequence). This CDR3 is built from 14 residues.

The V call is TRBV6-5, the J call TRBJ1-2; the D is unclear. Germline CDR1 and CDR2: MNHEY and SVGAGI. The CDR3 consists of 15 residues. V shed 0 bases and J shed 0 bases, with 8 bases lying between them. CDR3 DNA sequence: TGTGCCAGCAGTTACTCGTATGGAGCTAACTATGGCTACACCTTC. Protein: CASSYSYGANYGYTF.

The chain couples TRBV18 to TRBJ2-1, with TRBD2 as a possible D gene (5 bases). The CDR3 runs 12 residues. V lost 2 bases to trimming and J lost 8 bases, with 7 bases between them. Per germline, CDR1 KGHSH and CDR2 LQKENI. CDR3 protein: CASSPSRDEQFF. DNA for the CDR3: TGTGCCAGCTCACCATCGCGGGATGAGCAGTTCTTC.

The rearrangement uses TRBV6-1 and TRBJ2-7, with unresolved D. Trimming left V 9 bases short and J 3 bases short, with 12 bases between. From germline, CDR1 is MNHNS and CDR2 SASEGT. This CDR3 has 12 residues. CDR3 nucleotide sequence: TGTGCCAGTCGGCTTGTATTCTACGAGCAGTACTTC. Encoded protein: CASRLVFYEQYF.

The gene calls are TRBV6-1 and TRBJ1-1; D might be TRBD1 (5 bases). The germline gives CDR1 MNHNS, CDR2 SASEGT. V was shortened by 4 bases and J by 5 bases, with 11 bases between the two germline ends. This CDR3 is 13 amino acids long. CDR3 coding DNA: TGTGCCAGCAGTGTGGAGGGGAGAACTGAAGCTTTCTTT. It specifies CASSVEGRTEAFF.

V gene TRBV19 combines with J gene TRBJ2-1; 11 nucleotides agree with TRBD2. Germline CDR1 reads LNHDA; CDR2 reads SQIVND (reference sequence). V was pared by 6 bases and J by 0 bases, with 1 base of the junction left unmatched. The CDR3 has 15 residues. CDR3 amino acids: CASSGLAGSYNEQFF. The CDR3 nucleotides are TGTGCCAGTAGCGGACTAGCGGGCTCCTACAATGAGCAGTTCTTC. The full variable domain, in which reference TRBV19 and TRBJ2-1 provide the parts outside the CDR3, is DGGITQSPKYLFRKEGQNVTLSCEQNLNHDAMYWYRQDPGQGLRLIYYSQIVNDFQKGDIAEGYSVSREKKESFPLTVTSAQKNPTAFYLCASSGLAGSYNEQFFGPGTRLTVL.